Given below is one T cell receptor beta chain in context. Libraries were prepared by immunoSEQ multiplex PCR; TCRdb keeps only in-frame clonotypes and omits some of them. The sample includes about 77,000 clones, over 75% of them seen just once. This entry belongs to a study of OX40 agonist ivuxolimab in advanced cancers. V lost 6 bases to trimming and J lost 6 bases, with 5 bases between them. This CDR3 is built from 11 residues. CDR1 and CDR2 from the germline V gene are LNHDA and SQIVND (reference sequence). This chain joins TRBV19 and TRBJ2-2; D ambiguous. This receptor was taken from an adult with an advanced solid tumor such as melanoma, head and neck, liver or kidney cancer. The sequenced sample was CD4+ or CD8+ T cells sorted from blood, obtained in a trial of the OX40 agonist ivuxolimab. The CDR3 coding sequence is TGTGCCAGTAGGGTCGCCGGGGAGCTGTTTTTT. Its translation is CASRVAGELFF.